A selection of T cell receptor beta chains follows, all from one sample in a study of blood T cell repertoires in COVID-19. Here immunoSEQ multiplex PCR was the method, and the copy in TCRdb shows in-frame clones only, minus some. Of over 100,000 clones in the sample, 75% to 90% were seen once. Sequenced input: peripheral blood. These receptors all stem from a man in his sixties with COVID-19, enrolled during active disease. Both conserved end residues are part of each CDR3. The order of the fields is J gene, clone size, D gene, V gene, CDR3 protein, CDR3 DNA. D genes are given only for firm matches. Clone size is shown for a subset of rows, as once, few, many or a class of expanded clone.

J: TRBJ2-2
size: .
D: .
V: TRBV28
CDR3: CASSTPTALRELFF
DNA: TGTGCCAGCAGCACCCCCACAGCCTTAAGGGAGCTGTTTTTT

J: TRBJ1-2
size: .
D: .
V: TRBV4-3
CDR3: CASSQDLIVGYYGYTF
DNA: TGCGCCAGCAGCCAAGATTTAATCGTCGGTTACTATGGCTACACCTTC

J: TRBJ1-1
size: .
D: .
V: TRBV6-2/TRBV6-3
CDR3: CASSLQGPNTEAFF
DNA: TGTGCCAGCAGTCTACAGGGTCCGAACACTGAAGCTTTCTTT

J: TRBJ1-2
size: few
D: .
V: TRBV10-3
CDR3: CAISGAGARGGYTF
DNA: TGTGCCATCAGTGGGGCAGGGGCCCGGGGTGGCTACACCTTC

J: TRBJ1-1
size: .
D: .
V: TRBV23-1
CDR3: CASPGITEAFF
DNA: TGCGCCAGCCCAGGGATCACTGAAGCTTTCTTT

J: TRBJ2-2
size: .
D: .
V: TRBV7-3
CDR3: CASSRFQAGELFF
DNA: TGTGCCAGCAGCCGATTTCAGGCCGGGGAGCTGTTTTTT

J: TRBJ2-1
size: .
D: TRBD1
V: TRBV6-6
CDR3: CASSPFGQGGLNNEQFF
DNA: TGTGCCAGCAGTCCGTTCGGACAGGGTGGGTTGAACAATGAGCAGTTCTTC

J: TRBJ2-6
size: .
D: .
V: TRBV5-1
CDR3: CASSLTGSGANVLTF
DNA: TGCGCCAGCAGCCTTACAGGTTCTGGGGCCAACGTCCTGACTTTC

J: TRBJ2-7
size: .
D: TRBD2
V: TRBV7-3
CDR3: CASSLSDSSGSYEQYF
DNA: TGTGCCAGCAGCTTAAGCGATTCTAGCGGATCCTACGAGCAGTACTTC

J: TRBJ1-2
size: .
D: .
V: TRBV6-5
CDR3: CASSPTANYGYTF
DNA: TGTGCCAGCAGTCCGACAGCAAACTATGGCTACACCTTC

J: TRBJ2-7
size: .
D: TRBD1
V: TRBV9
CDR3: CASSVAPGDSSYEQYF
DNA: TGTGCCAGCAGCGTAGCCCCCGGGGACAGCTCCTACGAGCAGTACTTC

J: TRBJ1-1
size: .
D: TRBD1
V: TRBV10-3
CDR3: CAISGQQGDTEAFF
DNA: TGTGCCATCAGTGGGCAACAGGGGGACACTGAAGCTTTCTTT

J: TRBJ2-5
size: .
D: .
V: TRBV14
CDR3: CASSQRSGQETQYF
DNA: TGTGCCAGCAGCCAAAGGAGTGGCCAAGAGACCCAGTACTTC

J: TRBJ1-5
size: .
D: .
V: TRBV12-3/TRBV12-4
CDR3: CASSPDMEPQHF
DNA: TGTGCCAGCAGTCCCGACATGGAGCCCCAGCATTTT

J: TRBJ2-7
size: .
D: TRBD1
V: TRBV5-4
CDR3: CASSPRTGGVYEQYF
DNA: TGTGCCAGCAGCCCCCGGACAGGGGGCGTCTACGAGCAGTACTTC

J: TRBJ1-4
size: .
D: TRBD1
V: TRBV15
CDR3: CATSPGTGDNEKLFF
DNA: TGTGCCACCAGCCCTGGGACAGGTGATAATGAAAAACTGTTTTTT

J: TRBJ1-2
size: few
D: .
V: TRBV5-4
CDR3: CASSFPGDYGYTF
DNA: TGTGCCAGCAGCTTCCCAGGGGACTATGGCTACACCTTC

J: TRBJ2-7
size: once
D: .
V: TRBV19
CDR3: CASSYREKQYF
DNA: TGTGCCAGTAGCTACAGGGAGAAACAGTACTTC

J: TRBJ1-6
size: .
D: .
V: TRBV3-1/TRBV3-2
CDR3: CASSPDRSSPLHF
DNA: TGTGCCAGCAGCCCCGACAGGAGTTCACCCCTCCACTTT

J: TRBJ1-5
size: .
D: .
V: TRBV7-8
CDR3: CASSPGQFSQPQHF
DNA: TGTGCCAGCAGCCCCGGACAGTTTTCTCAGCCCCAGCATTTT

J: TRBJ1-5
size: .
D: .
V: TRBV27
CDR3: CASSLSRRTNQPQHF
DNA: TGTGCCAGCAGTTTATCAAGACGGACAAATCAGCCCCAGCATTTT

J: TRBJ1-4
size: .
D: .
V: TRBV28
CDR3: CASGSEGSEKLFF
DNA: TGTGCCAGCGGTTCCGAGGGAAGTGAAAAACTGTTTTTT

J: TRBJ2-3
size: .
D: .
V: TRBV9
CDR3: CASSVAEVNTQYF
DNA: TGTGCCAGCAGCGTAGCAGAGGTCAATACGCAGTATTTT

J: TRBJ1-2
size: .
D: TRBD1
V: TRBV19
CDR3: CASKADRANYGYTF
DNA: TGTGCCAGTAAGGCCGACAGGGCCAACTATGGCTACACCTTC

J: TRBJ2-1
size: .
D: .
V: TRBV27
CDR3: CASSPLSGPPFF
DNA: TGTGCCAGCAGTCCCTTAAGCGGGCCTCCGTTCTTC

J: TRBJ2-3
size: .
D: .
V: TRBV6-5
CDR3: CASRRVGTDTQYF
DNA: TGTGCCAGCAGGCGAGTCGGGACAGATACGCAGTATTTT

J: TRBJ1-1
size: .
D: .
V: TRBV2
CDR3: CASSEYSGNTEAFF
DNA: TGTGCCAGCAGTGAATACAGCGGAAACACTGAAGCTTTCTTT

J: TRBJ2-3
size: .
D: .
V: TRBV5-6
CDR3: CASSLTSTDTQYF
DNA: TGTGCCAGCAGCCTAACTAGCACAGATACGCAGTATTTT

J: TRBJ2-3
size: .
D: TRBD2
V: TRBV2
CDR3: CASSEGLATDTQYF
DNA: TGTGCCAGCAGTGAAGGACTAGCGACAGATACGCAGTATTTT

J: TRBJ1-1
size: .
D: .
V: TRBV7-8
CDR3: CASSLGGRANTEAFF
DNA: TGTGCCAGCAGCTTAGGGGGCAGGGCGAACACTGAAGCTTTCTTT

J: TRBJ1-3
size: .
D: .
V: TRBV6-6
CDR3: CASSYERQSIYF
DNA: TGTGCCAGCAGTTACGAGAGACAGTCCATATATTTT

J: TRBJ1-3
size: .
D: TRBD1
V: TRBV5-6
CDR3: CASRRQGGNTIYF
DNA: TGTGCCAGCAGAAGACAGGGAGGAAACACCATATATTTT

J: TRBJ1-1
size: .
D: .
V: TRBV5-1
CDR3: CASSLPGMNTEAFF
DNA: TGCGCCAGCAGCTTGCCAGGGATGAACACTGAAGCTTTCTTT

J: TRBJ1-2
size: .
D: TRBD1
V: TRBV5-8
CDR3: CARDRESWSGYTF
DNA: TGTGCCAGGGACAGGGAAAGTTGGTCTGGCTACACCTTC

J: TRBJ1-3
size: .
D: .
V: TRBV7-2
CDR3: CASSLESSGNTIYF
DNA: TGTGCCAGCAGCTTAGAGAGCTCTGGAAACACCATATATTTT

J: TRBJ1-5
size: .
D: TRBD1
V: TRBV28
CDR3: CASSSALRQGGNQPQHF
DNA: TGTGCCAGCAGTTCCGCCCTCAGACAGGGAGGCAATCAGCCCCAGCATTTT

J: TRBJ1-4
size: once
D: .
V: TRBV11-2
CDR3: CASSWGATNEKLFF
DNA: TGTGCCAGCAGCTGGGGAGCAACTAATGAAAAACTGTTTTTT

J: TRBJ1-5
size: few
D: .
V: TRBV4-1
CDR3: CASSQEGLSNQPQHF
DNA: TGCGCCAGCAGCCAAGAGGGCCTGAGCAATCAGCCCCAGCATTTT

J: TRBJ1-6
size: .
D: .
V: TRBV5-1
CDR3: CASSLGAGVHHNSPLHF
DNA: TGCGCCAGCAGCTTGGGGGCCGGGGTCCACCATAATTCACCCCTCCACTTT

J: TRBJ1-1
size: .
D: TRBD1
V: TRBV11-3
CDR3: CASSLRYRGIEAFF
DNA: TGTGCCAGCAGCTTACGGTACAGGGGGATTGAAGCTTTCTTT

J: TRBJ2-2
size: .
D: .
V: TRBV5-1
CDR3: CASSPLAGANTGELFF
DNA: TGCGCCAGCAGCCCCCTGGCGGGGGCCAACACCGGGGAGCTGTTTTTT

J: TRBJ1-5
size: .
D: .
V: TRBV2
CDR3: CASSEFARVSNQPQHF
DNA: TGTGCCAGCAGTGAATTTGCTAGAGTAAGCAATCAGCCCCAGCATTTT

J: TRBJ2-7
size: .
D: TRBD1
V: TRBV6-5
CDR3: CASSSGGQGAREQYF
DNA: TGTGCCAGCAGCTCAGGGGGACAGGGGGCGCGGGAGCAGTACTTC

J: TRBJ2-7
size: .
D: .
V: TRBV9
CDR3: CASSPRLVSYEQYF
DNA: TGTGCCAGCAGTCCGAGACTAGTTTCCTACGAGCAGTACTTC

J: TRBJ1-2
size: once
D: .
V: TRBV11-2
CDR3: CASSLTSPSRVYGYTF
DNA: TGTGCCAGCAGCTTAACCTCCCCCTCCAGGGTCTATGGCTACACCTTC

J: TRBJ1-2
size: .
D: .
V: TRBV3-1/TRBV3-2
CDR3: CASSLNSGGYTF
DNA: TGTGCCAGCAGCCTAAACAGTGGTGGCTACACCTTC

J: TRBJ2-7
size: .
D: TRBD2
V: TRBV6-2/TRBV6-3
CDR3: CASSFTAGGLGEQYF
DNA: TGTGCCAGCAGTTTCACAGCGGGGGGCCTGGGAGAGCAGTACTTC

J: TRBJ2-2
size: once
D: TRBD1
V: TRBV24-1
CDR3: CATSNRGESTGTGELFF
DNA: TGTGCCACCAGCAACAGGGGGGAAAGCACGGGGACCGGGGAGCTGTTTTTT

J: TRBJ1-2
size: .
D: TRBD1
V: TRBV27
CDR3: CASSFSLTGGYGYTF
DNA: TGTGCCAGCAGTTTTTCCCTCACAGGGGGATATGGCTACACCTTC

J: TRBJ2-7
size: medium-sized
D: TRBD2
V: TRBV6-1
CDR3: CASSEEDSGGGYEQYF
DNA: TGTGCCAGCAGTGAAGAAGATAGCGGGGGGGGTTACGAGCAGTACTTC

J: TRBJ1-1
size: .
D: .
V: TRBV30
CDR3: CAWSVRDEAFF
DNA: TGTGCCTGGAGTGTGCGGGATGAAGCTTTCTTT

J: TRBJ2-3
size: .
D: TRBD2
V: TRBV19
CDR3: CASRGGGTDTQYF
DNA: TGTGCCAGTAGGGGCGGGGGAACAGATACGCAGTATTTT

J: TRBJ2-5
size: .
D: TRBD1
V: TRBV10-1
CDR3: CASSQTGEETQYF
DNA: TGCGCCAGCAGCCAGACAGGGGAAGAGACCCAGTACTTC

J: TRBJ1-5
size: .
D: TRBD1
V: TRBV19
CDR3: CASRITLTGVPGGNQPQHF
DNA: TGTGCCAGTAGGATTACCTTGACAGGGGTTCCCGGGGGCAATCAGCCCCAGCATTTT

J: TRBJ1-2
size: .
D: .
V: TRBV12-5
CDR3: CASGLVQNRETDGYTF
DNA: TGTGCTAGTGGTTTGGTTCAGAACAGGGAAACAGACGGCTACACCTTC